Below, one T cell receptor (beta chain) is given with its context. Its target is unknown. The data are from a study of CD8+ T cells in alopecia areata. CDR3 length: 12 residues. Trimming took off 2 bases at V and 4 bases at J, with 9 bases between the two ends. Germline CDR1 reads SQVTM; CDR2 reads ANQGSEA. Study findings and constraints: Shared TCR sequences were less clear between patients than in mice, possibly partly from HLA diversity. Relative to normal scalp, lesional scalp, especially alopecia totalis/universalis, showed higher clonality. Normal skin's resident alphabeta T cells are also sequenced in scalp samples.

PBMCs, the starting material, were the source of sorted CD4+ and CD8+ T cells. Reverse transcribed after extraction, RNA yielded cDNA as the sequencing template. The assay was immunoSEQ multiplex PCR, and TCRdb's table has in-frame clones only and misses some. The sample yields some 200,000 clones, roughly three fifths seen once. Sequenced material: CD8+ T cells sorted from blood. The receptor was derived from a human donor in good health. The rearrangement links TRBV29-1 to TRBJ2-7; no definite D call. The chain's CDR3 is CSVERNSYEQYF. The DNA for the CDR3 is TGCAGCGTTGAACGGAATTCATACGAGCAGTACTTC.